Each of the 18 T cell receptor beta chains below was sequenced from the same sample in a study of post-analysis software for immune sequencing data. Whole-study findings and limits: Among 5 or 6 TRBV segments more frequent in patients than controls were TRBV5-6, TRBV5-1 and TRBV20-1.

No antigens are known for them. Unique molecular identifiers tagged the TCR beta cDNA libraries. One entry per CDR3 protein results from TCRdb running MiXCR on the PCR reads. Here the sample spans about 460,000 distinct CDR3 sequences, under 55% being singletons. The source material was blood. The receptors shown here come from a girl aged 10-17 years with multiple sclerosis.

The chain links TRBV12-3 or TRBV12-4 to TRBJ2-3; 8 bases map to TRBD1. With 3 bases clipped from V and 8 bases from J, the junction kept 1 base outside the gene matches. The CDR3 covers 12 residues. The DNA for the CDR3 is TGTGCCAGCAGTTTCACAGGGGGTACGCAGTATTTT. Protein product: CASSFTGGTQYF.

In this sample, this clonotype turned up many times. This sequence joins TRBV3-1 and TRBJ1-4; the D gene is possibly TRBD1 (6 bases). The ends were cut back, 3 bases at V and 7 bases at J, with 9 bases in the middle. CDR3 length equals 13 residues. Germline V gene data show CDR1 as LGHDT and CDR2 as YNNKEL (reference sequence). CDR3: CASSQVRGEKLFF. The CDR3 bases are TGTGCCAGCAGCCAGGTCAGGGGTGAAAAACTGTTTTTT.

This clonotype was seen more than once but under ten times. The chain recombines TRBV29-1 with TRBJ2-7; 7 nucleotides agree with TRBD2. The CDR3 length is 14 residues. Unmatched junction bases numbered 11, after V lost 7 bases and J lost 2 bases. Germline CDR1 is SQVTM and CDR2 is ANQGSEA. The DNA of the CDR3 is TGCAGCGGGGTAACTAGCGACATACCCTACGAGCAGTACTTC. It yields the protein CSGVTSDIPYEQYF.

The rearrangement uses TRBV7-9 and TRBJ1-1; a weak D match, TRBD1 (5 bases). This CDR3 spans 12 amino acids. Between the trimmed V and J ends, which lost 1 base and 10 bases, there was a span of 10 bases. From germline, CDR1 is SEHNR and CDR2 FQNEAQ (reference sequence). This chain's CDR3 is CASSLGGAGAFF. The CDR3 DNA follows: TGTGCCAGCAGCTTAGGAGGGGCGGGAGCTTTCTTT.

This chain uses TRBV20-1 with TRBJ2-7, with a possible D match to TRBD1 (7 bases). Germline CDR1 and CDR2: DFQATT and SNEGSKA (reference sequence). The CDR3 loop spans 13 amino acids. V lost 5 bases and J lost 5, with 16 bases in between. The CDR3 loop reads CSAGLQGSDEQYF. The CDR3 DNA reads as TGCAGTGCTGGACTACAGGGGAGCGACGAGCAGTACTTC.

This chain joins TRBV5-1 and TRBJ1-6, with TRBD1 matching over 9 bases. The V segment lost 1 base and the J segment 6 bases; nucleotides outside the gene matches: 2. This CDR3 has 15 residues. The germline V gene encodes CDR1 SGHRS and CDR2 YFSETQ. CDR3 sequence (DNA): TGCGCCAGCAGCTTGACAGGGGGCTTTAATTCACCCCTCCACTTT. It codes for CASSLTGGFNSPLHF.

This chain joins TRBV20-1 and TRBJ1-1; D unclear. This CDR3 spans 14 amino acids. The V gene lost 3 bases and the J gene lost 5 bases, with 16 bases spanning the gap. CDR1 is DFQATT, CDR2 SNEGSKA, per germline (reference sequence). CDR3 in DNA: TGCAGTGCTAGTCCCCAGGACGGATGGACTGAAGCTTTCTTT. Translated, it gives CSASPQDGWTEAFF.

There are many counts of this clonotype. This chain links TRBV29-1 with TRBJ2-5; 11 bases align to TRBD2. Trimming cost V 4 bases and J 5 bases; bases outside gene matches: 6. CDR3 length: 14 amino acids. Germline loops: CDR1 SQVTM, CDR2 ANQGSEA. The CDR3 DNA reads TGCAGCGTTGTTCTAGCGGGAGGTGGGGAGACCCAGTACTTC. The encoded protein is CSVVLAGGGETQYF. Complete variable domain (other parts from reference TRBV29-1 and TRBJ2-5): SAVISQKPSRDICQRGTSLTIQCQVDSQVTMMFWYRQQPGQSLTLIATANQGSEATYESGFVIDKFPISRPNLTFSTLTVSNMSPEDSSIYLCSVVLAGGGETQYFGPGTRLLVL.

V usage is TRBV3-1 and J usage is TRBJ1-1, with D unresolved. The CDR3 has 13 residues. Trimming took 3 bases from V and 4 from J, leaving 9 bases between them. The germline CDR1 and CDR2 sequences are LGHDT and YNNKEL (reference sequence). CDR3 in DNA: TGTGCCAGCAGCCAGATTGTGGGCACTGAAGCTTTCTTT. This codes for CASSQIVGTEAFF.

The CDR3 DNA sequence: TGTGCCAGCAGCATAGCGGGAGGGCCGGGCGAGCAGTACTTC. It codes for CASSIAGGPGEQYF. This chain uses TRBV12-3 or TRBV12-4 with TRBJ2-7; 11 bases align to TRBD2. Trimming took 6 bases from V and 6 from J; bases not matched to a gene: 7. This CDR3 comprises 14 residues.

The chain links TRBV9 to TRBJ2-1, with D unresolved. The V gene lost 8 bases and the J gene lost 5 bases, with 11 bases spanning the gap. CDR1 and CDR2 from the germline V gene are SGDLS and YYNGEE. The CDR3 totals 12 residues. In nucleotides, the CDR3 is TGTGCCAGTACTGACGGAAACAATGAGCAGTTCTTC. This sequence encodes CASTDGNNEQFF. Full variable domain (rest looked up from reference TRBV9 and TRBJ2-1): DSGVTQTPKHLITATGQRVTLRCSPRSGDLSVYWYQQSLDQGLQFLIQYYNGEERAKGNILERFSAQQFPDLHSELNLSSLELGDSALYFCASTDGNNEQFFGPGTRLTVL.

The chain employs TRBV6-6 and TRBJ1-5; D not certain. CDR3 length: 16 residues. Trimming stripped 4 bases from V and 0 bases from J, with 13 bases between. Germline lookup yields CDR1 MNHNY and CDR2 SVGAGI (reference sequence). The CDR3 nucleotides are TGTGCCAGCAGTTCTAAACATAAGGATAGCAATCAGCCCCAGCATTTT. Translated, it gives CASSSKHKDSNQPQHF.

V and J are TRBV27 and TRBJ2-5; D gene ambiguous. The CDR3 spans 13 residues. Per germline, CDR1 MNHEY and CDR2 SMNVEV (reference sequence). The V and J ends lost 4 bases and 2 bases respectively, with 8 bases between them. The CDR3 reads CASSWSIQETQYF. As DNA, the CDR3 is TGTGCCAGCAGTTGGAGCATTCAAGAGACCCAGTACTTC.

The V gene is TRBV5-1, the J gene TRBJ2-7; TRBD2 aligns across 10 bases. Losses at the gene ends were 6 bases for V and 6 bases for J; bases not matched to a gene: 12. The CDR3 has 15 residues. CDR1 is SGHRS, CDR2 YFSETQ, per germline. CDR3 region: CASTRELAGVAEQYF. In DNA, the CDR3 is TGCGCCAGCACCAGGGAGCTAGCGGGAGTGGCCGAGCAGTACTTC.

The table lists this clonotype with a few counts. The rearrangement links TRBV18 to TRBJ2-1; 12 positions agree with TRBD2. CDR1 and CDR2 (germline): KGHSH, LQKENI. The CDR3 extends over 15 amino acids. The junction had 6 bases not matched to a gene; V was cut back by 4 bases and J by 8 bases. CDR3 sequence (DNA): TGTGCCAGCTCACTCCGACTAGCGGGAGTCCATGAGCAGTTCTTC. This translates into CASSLRLAGVHEQFF.

This clonotype has just a few counts. CDR3 loop: CASSSDRGEKLFF. The CDR3 DNA is TGTGCCAGCAGTTCAGACAGAGGTGAAAAACTGTTTTTT. This sequence joins TRBV6-5 and TRBJ1-4; maybe TRBD1 (5 bases). The germline V gene has CDR1 MNHEY and CDR2 SVGAGI. Trimming stripped 4 bases from V and 7 bases from J, with 10 bases between. The CDR3 is 13 residues long.

V usage is TRBV7-9 and J usage is TRBJ1-4, with D perhaps matching TRBD1 (5 bases). V gave up 2 bases and J gave up 7 bases, with 14 bases separating them. CDR3 length equals 15 residues. The germline gives CDR1 SEHNR, CDR2 FQNEAQ (reference sequence). This CDR3 is CASSLQGSLGEKLFF. DNA of the CDR3: TGTGCCAGCAGCTTACAGGGCTCGCTTGGTGAAAAACTGTTTTTT. Variable domain in full (rest from reference TRBV7-9 and TRBJ1-4): DTGVSQNPRHKITKRGQNVTFRCDPISEHNRLYWYRQTLGQGPEFLTYFQNEAQLEKSRLLSDRFSAERPKGSFSTLEIQRTEQGDSAMYLCASSLQGSLGEKLFFGSGTQLSVL.

This rearrangement joins TRBV7-9 to TRBJ1-2, with D tentatively TRBD1 (5 bases). Looked up from germline, CDR1 is SEHNR and CDR2 is FQNEAQ (reference sequence). V lost 3 bases and J 2 bases, leaving 19 bases between the germline ends. CDR3 size: 17 residues. The CDR3 sequence is CASSFTQLRGPNYGYTF. As DNA, the CDR3 is TGTGCCAGCAGCTTTACCCAGCTTAGGGGCCCAAACTATGGCTACACCTTC.